This T cell receptor (beta chain) appears in the sequencing data of a study of cytomegalovirus exposure and HLA in healthy donors. Use of 60 Vbeta and 13 Jbeta primers characterized the PCR. Clones were read by immunoSEQ multiplex PCR, and TCRdb kept only the in-frame ones, dropping some. Among 110,000 to 150,000 clones, roughly 82% were seen once, and the ten largest hold about 3.4%. From germline, CDR1 is MNHEY and CDR2 SVGAGI. The V and J ends lost 4 bases and 3 bases respectively, with 13 bases between them. The length of the CDR3 is 14 residues. This clone has just one count. The sequence derives from a man between 18 and 29 years old in good health and CMV-seropositive. The source material was PBMCs. J is TRBJ2-7 and V is TRBV6-5, with TRBD2 as a possible D gene (6 bases). Written as DNA, the CDR3 is TGTGCCAGCAGTTTTGGAGGGGCCAACTACGAGCAGTACTTC. It specifies CASSFGGANYEQYF.